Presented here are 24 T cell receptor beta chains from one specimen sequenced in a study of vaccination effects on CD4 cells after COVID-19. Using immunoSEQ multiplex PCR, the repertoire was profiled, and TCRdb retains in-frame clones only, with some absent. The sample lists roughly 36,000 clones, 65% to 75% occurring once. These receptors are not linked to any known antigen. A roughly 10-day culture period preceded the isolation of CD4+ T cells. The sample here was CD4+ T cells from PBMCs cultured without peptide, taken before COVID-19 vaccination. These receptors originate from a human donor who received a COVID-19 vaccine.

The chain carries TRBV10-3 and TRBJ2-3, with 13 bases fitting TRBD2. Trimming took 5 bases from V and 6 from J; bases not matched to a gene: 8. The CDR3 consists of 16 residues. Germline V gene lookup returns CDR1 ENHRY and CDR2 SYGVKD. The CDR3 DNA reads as TGTGCCATCAGTTCACTAGCGGGAGGGCCCAAGGATACGCAGTATTTT. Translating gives CAISSLAGGPKDTQYF.

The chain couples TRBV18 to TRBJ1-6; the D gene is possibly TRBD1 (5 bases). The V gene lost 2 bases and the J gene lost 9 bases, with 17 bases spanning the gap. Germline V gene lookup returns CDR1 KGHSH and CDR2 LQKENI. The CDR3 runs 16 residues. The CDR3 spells CASSPVGQGVSSPLHF. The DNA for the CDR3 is TGTGCCAGCTCACCAGTAGGGCAGGGAGTGAGTTCACCCCTCCACTTT.

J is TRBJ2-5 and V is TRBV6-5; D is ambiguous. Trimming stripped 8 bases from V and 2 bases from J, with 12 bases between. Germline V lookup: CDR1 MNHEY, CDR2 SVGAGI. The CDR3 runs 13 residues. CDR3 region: CASVRWGQETQYF. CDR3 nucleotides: TGTGCCAGCGTGCGGTGGGGACAAGAGACCCAGTACTTC.

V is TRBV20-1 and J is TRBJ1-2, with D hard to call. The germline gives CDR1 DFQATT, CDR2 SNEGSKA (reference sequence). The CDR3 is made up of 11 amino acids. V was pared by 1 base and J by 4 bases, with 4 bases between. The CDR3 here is CSARVGYGYTF. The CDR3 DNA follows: TGCAGTGCTAGAGTTGGCTATGGCTACACCTTC.

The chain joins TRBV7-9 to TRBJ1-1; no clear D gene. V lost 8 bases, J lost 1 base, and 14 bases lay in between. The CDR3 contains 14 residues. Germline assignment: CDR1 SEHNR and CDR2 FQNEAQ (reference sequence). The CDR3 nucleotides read TGTGCCAGCTTAAGGGAGGGTCGGAACACTGAAGCTTTCTTT. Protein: CASLREGRNTEAFF.

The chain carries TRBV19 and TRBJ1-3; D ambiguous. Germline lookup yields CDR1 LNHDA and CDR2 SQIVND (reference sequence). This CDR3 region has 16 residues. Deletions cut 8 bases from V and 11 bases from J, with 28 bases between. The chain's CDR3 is CASEPPTLFKRRSIYF. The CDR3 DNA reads TGTGCCAGTGAACCCCCGACACTTTTTAAGAGGCGTTCCATATATTTT.

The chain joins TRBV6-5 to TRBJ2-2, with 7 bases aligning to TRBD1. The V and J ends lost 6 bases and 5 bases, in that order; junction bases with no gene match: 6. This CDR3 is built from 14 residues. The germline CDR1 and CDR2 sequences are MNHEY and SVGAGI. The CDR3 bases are TGTGCCAGCAGCAACAGGGGTGATACCGGGGAGCTGTTTTTT. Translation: CASSNRGDTGELFF.

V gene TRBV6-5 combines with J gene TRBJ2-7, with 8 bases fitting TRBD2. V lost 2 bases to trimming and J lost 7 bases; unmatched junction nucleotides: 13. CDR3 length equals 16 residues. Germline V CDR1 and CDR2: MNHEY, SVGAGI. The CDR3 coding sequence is TGTGCCAGCAGTTACGAGGTTGGGGCGGGAGGACGGGAGCAGTACTTC. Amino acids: CASSYEVGAGGREQYF.

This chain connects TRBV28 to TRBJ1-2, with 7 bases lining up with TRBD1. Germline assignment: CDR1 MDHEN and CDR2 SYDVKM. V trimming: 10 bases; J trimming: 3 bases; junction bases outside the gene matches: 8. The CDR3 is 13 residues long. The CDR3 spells CATSTGTHYGYTF. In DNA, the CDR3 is TGTGCCACCTCGACAGGGACCCACTATGGCTACACCTTC.

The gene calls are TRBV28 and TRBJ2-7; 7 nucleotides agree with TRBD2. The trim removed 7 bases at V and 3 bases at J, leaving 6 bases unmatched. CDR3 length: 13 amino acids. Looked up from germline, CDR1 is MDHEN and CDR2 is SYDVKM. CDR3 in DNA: TGTGCCAGCAATCGAGCGGGATACTACGAGCAGTACTTC. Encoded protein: CASNRAGYYEQYF.

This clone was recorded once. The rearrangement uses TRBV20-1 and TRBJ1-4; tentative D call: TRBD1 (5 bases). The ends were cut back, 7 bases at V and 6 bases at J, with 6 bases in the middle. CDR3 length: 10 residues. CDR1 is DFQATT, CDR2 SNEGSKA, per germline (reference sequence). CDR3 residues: CSVGHEKLFF. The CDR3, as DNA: TGCAGTGTGGGGCATGAAAAACTGTTTTTT.

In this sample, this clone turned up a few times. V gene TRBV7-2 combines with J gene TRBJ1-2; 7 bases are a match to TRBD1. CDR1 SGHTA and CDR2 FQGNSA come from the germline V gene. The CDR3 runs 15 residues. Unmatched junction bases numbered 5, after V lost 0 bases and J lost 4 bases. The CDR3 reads CASSLARTGIYGYTF. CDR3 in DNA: TGTGCCAGCAGCTTAGCGAGGACAGGTATCTATGGCTACACCTTC.

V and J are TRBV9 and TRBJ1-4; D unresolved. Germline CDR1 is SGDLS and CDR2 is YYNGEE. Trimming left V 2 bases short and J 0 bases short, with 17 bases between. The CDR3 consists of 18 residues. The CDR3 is CASSVQVLQPTTNEKLFF. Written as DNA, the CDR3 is TGTGCCAGCAGCGTCCAGGTTTTACAGCCAACAACTAATGAAAAACTGTTTTTT.

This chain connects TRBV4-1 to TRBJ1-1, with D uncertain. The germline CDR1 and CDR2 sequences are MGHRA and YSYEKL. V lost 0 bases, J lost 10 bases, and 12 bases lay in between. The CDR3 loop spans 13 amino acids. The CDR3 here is CASSQEGLRVAFF. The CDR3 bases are TGCGCCAGCAGCCAAGAAGGGTTGAGGGTAGCTTTCTTT.

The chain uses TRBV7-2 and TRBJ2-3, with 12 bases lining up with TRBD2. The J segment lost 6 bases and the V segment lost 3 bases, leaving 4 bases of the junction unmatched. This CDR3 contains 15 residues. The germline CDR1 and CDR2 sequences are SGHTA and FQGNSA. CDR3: CASSFWTSGMDTQYF. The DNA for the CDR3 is TGTGCCAGCAGCTTTTGGACTAGCGGGATGGATACGCAGTATTTT.

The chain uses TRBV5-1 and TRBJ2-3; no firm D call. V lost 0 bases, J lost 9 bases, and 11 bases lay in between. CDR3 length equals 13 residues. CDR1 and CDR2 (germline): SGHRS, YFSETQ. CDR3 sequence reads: CASSLESTWTQYF. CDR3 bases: TGCGCCAGCAGCTTGGAGTCGACTTGGACGCAGTATTTT.

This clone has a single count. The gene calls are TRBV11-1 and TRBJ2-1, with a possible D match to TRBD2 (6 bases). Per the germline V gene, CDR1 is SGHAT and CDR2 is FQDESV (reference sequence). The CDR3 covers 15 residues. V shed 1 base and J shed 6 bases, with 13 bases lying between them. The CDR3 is CASSLDSGRSNEQFF. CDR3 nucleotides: TGTGCCAGCAGCTTAGACAGCGGGCGTAGCAATGAGCAGTTCTTC. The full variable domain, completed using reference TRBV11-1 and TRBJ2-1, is EAEVAQSPRYKITEKSQAVAFWCDPISGHATLYWYRQILGQGPELLVQFQDESVVDDSQLPKDRFSAERLKGVDSTLKIQPAELGDSAMYLCASSLDSGRSNEQFFGPGTRLTVL.

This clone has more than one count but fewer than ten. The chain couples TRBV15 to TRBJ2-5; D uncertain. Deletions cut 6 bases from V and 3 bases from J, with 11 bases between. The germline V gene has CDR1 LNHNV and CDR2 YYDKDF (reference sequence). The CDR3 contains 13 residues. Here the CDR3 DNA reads TGTGCCACCAGAAAAGACGGAAAAGAGACCCAGTACTTC. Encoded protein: CATRKDGKETQYF.

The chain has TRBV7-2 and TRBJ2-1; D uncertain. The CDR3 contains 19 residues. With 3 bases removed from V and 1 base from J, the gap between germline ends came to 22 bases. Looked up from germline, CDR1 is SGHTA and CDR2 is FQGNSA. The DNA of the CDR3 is TGTGCCAGCAGCTTCTGGACCTTCCGGATCGATCTTTCCTACAATGAGCAGTTCTTC. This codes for CASSFWTFRIDLSYNEQFF.

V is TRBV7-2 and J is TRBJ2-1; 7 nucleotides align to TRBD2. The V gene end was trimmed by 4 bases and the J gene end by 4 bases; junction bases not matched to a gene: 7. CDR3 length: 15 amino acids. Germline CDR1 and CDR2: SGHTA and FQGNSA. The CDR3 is CASSSASGNYNEQFF. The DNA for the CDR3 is TGTGCCAGCAGCTCCGCTAGCGGAAATTACAATGAGCAGTTCTTC.

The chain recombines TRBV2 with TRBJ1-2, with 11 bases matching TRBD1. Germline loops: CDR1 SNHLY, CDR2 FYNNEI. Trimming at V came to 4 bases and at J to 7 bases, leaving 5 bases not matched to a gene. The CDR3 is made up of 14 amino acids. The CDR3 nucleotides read TGTGCCAGCAGTGCCCGGACAGGGGGCTTTGGCTACACCTTC. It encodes CASSARTGGFGYTF.

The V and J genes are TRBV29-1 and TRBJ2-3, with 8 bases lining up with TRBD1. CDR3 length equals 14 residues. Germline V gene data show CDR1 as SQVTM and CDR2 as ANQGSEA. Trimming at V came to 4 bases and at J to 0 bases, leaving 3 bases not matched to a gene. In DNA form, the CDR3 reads TGCAGCGTTGGGGACAGGCCTAGCACAGATACGCAGTATTTT. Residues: CSVGDRPSTDTQYF.

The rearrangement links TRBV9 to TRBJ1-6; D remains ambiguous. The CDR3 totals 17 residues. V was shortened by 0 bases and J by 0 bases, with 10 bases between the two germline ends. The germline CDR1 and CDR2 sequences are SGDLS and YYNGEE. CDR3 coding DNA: TGTGCCAGCAGCGTAGAGAGACGCAGCTCCTATAATTCACCCCTCCACTTT. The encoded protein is CASSVERRSSYNSPLHF.

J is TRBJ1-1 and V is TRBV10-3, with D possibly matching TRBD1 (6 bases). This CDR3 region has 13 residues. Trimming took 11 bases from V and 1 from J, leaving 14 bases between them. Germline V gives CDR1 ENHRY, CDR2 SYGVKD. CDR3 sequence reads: CAGCRGPNTEAFF. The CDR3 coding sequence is TGTGCCGGATGCCGGGGGCCGAACACTGAAGCTTTCTTT.